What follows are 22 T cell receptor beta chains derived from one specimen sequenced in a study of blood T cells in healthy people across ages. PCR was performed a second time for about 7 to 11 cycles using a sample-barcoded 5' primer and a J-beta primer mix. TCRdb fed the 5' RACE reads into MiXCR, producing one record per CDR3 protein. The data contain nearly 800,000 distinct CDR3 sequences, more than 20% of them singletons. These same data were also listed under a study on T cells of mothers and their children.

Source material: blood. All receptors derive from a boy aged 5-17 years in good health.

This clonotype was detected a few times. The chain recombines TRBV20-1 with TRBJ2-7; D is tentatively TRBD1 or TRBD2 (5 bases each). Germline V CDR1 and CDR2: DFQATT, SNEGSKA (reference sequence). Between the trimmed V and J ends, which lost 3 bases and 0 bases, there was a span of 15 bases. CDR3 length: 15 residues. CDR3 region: CSASGDRRDSYEQYF. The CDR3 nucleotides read TGCAGTGCTAGTGGGGACCGACGGGACTCCTACGAGCAGTACTTC.

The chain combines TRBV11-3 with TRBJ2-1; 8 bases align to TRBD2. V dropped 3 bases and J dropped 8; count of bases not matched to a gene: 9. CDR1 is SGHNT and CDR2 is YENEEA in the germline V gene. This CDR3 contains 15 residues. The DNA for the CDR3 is TGTGCCAGCAGCTTGGAAGCGGGAGTTATTGATGAGCAGTTCTTC. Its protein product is CASSLEAGVIDEQFF.

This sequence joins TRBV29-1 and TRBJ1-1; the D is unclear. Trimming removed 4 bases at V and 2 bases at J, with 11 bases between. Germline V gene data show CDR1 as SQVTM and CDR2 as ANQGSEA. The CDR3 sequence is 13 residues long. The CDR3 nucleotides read TGCAGCGTTGGTTGGGTTTCCAACACTGAAGCTTTCTTT. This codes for CSVGWVSNTEAFF.

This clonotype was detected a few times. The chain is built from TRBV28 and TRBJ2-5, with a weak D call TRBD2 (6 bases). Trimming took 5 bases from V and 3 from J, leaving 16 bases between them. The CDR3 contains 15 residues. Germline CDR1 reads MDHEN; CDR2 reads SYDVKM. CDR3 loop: CASSPGLFQEETQYF. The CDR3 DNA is TGTGCCAGCAGTCCGGGACTTTTTCAGGAAGAGACCCAGTACTTC. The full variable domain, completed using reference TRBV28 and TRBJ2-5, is DVKVTQSSRYLVKRTGEKVFLECVQDMDHENMFWYRQDPGLGLRLIYFSYDVKMKEKGDIPEGYSVSREKKERFSLILESASTNQTSMYLCASSPGLFQEETQYFGPGTRLLVL.

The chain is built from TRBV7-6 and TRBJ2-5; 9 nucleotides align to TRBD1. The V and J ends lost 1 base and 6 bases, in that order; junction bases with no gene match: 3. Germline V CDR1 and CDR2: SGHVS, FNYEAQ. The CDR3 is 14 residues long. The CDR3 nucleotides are TGTGCCAGCAGCTTAGTGGGACAGGGAAAGACCCAGTACTTC. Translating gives CASSLVGQGKTQYF.

This CDR3 reads CASSYSQRTDTQYF. CDR3 bases: TGTGCCAGCAGTTACTCTCAGCGCACAGATACGCAGTATTTT. J is TRBJ2-3 and V is TRBV6-2 or TRBV6-3; D uncertain. Germline CDR1 is MNHEY and CDR2 is SVGEGT. There are 14 residues in the CDR3. The germline V and J ends were trimmed by 0 bases and 1 base, with 5 bases remaining between them.

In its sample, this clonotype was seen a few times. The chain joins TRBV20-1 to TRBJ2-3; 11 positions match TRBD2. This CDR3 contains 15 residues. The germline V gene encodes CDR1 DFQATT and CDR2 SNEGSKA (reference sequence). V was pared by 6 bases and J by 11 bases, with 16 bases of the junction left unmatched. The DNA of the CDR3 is TGCAGTGCGGGGGCTGGCTTTAGCGGGAGGGTTGGGCAGTATTTT. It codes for CSAGAGFSGRVGQYF.

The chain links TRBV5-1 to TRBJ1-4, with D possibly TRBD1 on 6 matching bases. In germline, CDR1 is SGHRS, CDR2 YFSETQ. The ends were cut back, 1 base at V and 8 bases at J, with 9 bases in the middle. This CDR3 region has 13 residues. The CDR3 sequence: CASSLSGDEKLFF. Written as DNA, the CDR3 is TGCGCCAGCAGCTTGTCAGGGGACGAAAAACTGTTTTTT.

The CDR3 loop is CASSQAGRDSGNIQYF. The CDR3 DNA reads as TGCGCCAGCAGCCAAGCGGGCCGAGACAGCGGAAACATTCAGTACTTC. The chain joins TRBV4-1 to TRBJ2-4; possibly TRBD1 or TRBD2 for D (5 bases each). The CDR3 runs 16 residues. Between the trimmed V and J ends, which lost 1 base and 6 bases, there was a span of 16 bases. Germline-derived CDR1 and CDR2 are MGHRA and YSYEKL.

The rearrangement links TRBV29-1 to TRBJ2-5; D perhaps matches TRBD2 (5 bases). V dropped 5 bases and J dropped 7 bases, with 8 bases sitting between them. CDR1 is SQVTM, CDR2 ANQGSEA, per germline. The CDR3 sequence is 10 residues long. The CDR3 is CSVSGPTQYF. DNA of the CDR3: TGCAGCGTTAGCGGCCCGACCCAGTACTTC.

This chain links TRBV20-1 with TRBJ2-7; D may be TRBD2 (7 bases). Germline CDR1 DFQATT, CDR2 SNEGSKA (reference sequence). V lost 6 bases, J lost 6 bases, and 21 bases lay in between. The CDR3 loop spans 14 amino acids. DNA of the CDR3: TGCAGTGCCGATGCCGGGGGGCTCGGGGGCGAGCAGTACTTC. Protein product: CSADAGGLGGEQYF.

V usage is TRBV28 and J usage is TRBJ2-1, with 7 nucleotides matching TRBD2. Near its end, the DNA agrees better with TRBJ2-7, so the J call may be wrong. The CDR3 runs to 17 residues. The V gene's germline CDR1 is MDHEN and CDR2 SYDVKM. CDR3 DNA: TGTGCCAGCAGTCTAGCGGATATAGCCCCGAGCTCCTACGAGCAGTACTTC. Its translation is CASSLADIAPSSYEQYF.

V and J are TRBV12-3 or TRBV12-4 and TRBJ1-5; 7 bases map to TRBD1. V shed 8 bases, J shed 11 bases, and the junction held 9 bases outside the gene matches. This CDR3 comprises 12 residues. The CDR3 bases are TGTGCCAGCCAGGGGGAACTAAGGGCCCAGCATTTT. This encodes CASQGELRAQHF.

This chain's CDR3 is CASSVSGQGIEQYF. In DNA, the CDR3 is TGTGCCAGCAGTGTATCCGGGCAGGGAATCGAGCAGTACTTC. The genes are TRBV28 and TRBJ2-7; D perhaps matches TRBD1 (5 bases). Germline-derived CDR1 and CDR2 are MDHEN and SYDVKM. The length of the CDR3 is 14 residues. The V gene lost 5 bases and the J gene lost 6 bases, with 17 bases spanning the gap. The full variable domain, with the rest looked up from reference TRBV28 and TRBJ2-7, is DVKVTQSSRYLVKRTGEKVFLECVQDMDHENMFWYRQDPGLGLRLIYFSYDVKMKEKGDIPEGYSVSREKKERFSLILESASTNQTSMYLCASSVSGQGIEQYFGPGTRLTVT.

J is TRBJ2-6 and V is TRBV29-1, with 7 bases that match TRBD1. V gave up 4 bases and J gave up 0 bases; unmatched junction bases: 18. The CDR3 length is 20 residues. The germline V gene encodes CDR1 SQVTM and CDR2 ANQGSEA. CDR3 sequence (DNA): TGCAGCGTTGGGGGTCTTAAACCGGGACAGCTAAGCTCTGGGGCCAACGTCCTGACTTTC. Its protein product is CSVGGLKPGQLSSGANVLTF.

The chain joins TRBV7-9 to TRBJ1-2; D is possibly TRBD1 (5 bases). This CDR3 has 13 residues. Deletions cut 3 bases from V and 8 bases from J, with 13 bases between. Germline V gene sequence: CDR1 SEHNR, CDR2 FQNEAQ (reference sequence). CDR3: CASSLAGLEGYTF. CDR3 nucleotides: TGTGCCAGCAGCTTGGCGGGGCTGGAGGGCTACACCTTC.

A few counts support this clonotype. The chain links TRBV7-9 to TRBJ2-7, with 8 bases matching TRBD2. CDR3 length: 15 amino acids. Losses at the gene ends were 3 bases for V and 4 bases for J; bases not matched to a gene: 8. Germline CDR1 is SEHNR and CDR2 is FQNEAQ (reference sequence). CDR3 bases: TGTGCCAGCAGCTTTATGAGCGGGAGAACATACGAGCAGTACTTC. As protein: CASSFMSGRTYEQYF.

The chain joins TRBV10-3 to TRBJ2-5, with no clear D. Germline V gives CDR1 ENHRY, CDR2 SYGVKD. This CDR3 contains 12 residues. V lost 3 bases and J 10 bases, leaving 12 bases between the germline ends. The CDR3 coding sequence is TGTGCCATCAGTGATGGAAGATATAGCCAGTACTTC. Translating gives CAISDGRYSQYF.

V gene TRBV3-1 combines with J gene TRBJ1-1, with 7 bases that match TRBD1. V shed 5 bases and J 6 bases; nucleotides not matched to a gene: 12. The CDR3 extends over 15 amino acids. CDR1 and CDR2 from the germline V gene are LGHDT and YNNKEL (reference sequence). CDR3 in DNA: TGTGCCAGCAGCATACGACAGGGCCCAGGCGCTGAAGCTTTCTTT. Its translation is CASSIRQGPGAEAFF. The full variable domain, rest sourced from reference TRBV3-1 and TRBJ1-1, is DTAVSQTPKYLVTQMGNDKSIKCEQNLGHDTMYWYKQDSKKFLKIMFSYNNKELIINETVPNRFSPKSPDKAHLNLHINSLELGDSAVYFCASSIRQGPGAEAFFGQGTRLTVV.

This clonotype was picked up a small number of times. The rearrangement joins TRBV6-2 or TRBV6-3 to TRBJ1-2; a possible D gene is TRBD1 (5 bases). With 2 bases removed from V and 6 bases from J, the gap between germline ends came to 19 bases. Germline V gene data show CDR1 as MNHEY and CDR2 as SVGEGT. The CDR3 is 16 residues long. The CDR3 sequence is CASSYRGELGRDGYTF. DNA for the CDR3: TGTGCCAGCAGTTACCGGGGCGAGTTGGGGCGTGATGGCTACACCTTC.

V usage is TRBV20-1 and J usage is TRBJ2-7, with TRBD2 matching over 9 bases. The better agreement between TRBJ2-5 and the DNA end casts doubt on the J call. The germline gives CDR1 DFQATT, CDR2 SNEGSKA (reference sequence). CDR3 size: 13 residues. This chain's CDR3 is CSARGGLAETQYF. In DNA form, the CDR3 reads TGCAGTGCTAGAGGAGGACTAGCGGAGACCCAGTACTTC.

CDR3 DNA: TGCGCCAGCAGCTTGGAAGTAGGAGAGCAGTTCTTC. Translating it yields CASSLEVGEQFF. The chain has TRBV5-1 and TRBJ2-5, with D hard to call. The J call is doubtful: the DNA matches TRBJ2-1 better. The CDR3 loop spans 12 amino acids. Germline V gene data show CDR1 as SGHRS and CDR2 as YFSETQ.